This T cell receptor (beta chain) was recorded in a study of blood T cell repertoires in COVID-19. Trimming shortened V by 4 bases and J by 8 bases, and 17 bases separated the two germline ends. The germline gives CDR1 SGHTA, CDR2 FQGNSA. The CDR3 length is 14 residues. Repertoires were generated with immunoSEQ multiplex PCR, while TCRdb's copy carries only in-frame clones and drops some. The profile shows some 150,000 clones, around nine tenths of them singletons. The TCR sequence derives from a human donor in a cohort sampled during active COVID-19. Specimen: peripheral blood. The gene calls are TRBV7-2 and TRBJ1-2; TRBD1 is a possible D gene (5 bases). The CDR3 coding sequence is TGTGCCAGCAGCTCACCCCGGGGGGAGTCAGGCTACACCTTC. Its protein product is CASSSPRGESGYTF.